This T cell receptor beta chain was captured by sequencing in a study of technical replicates of blood from a few donors. Germline CDR1 is GTSNPN and CDR2 is SVGIG (reference sequence). The CDR3 totals 14 residues. V lost 2 bases, J lost 4 bases, and 2 bases stayed unmatched. Using immunoSEQ multiplex PCR, the repertoire was profiled, and TCRdb retains in-frame clones only, with some absent. The data hold approximately 89,000 clones, with 85% to 95% observed a single time. The rearrangement uses TRBV30 and TRBJ1-3; 10 bases fit TRBD1. Sequenced sample: T cells isolated from PBMCs. This receptor was identified in a human donor in good health. CDR3 sequence: CAWSPGQGGNTIYF. As DNA, the CDR3 is TGTGCCTGGAGTCCGGGACAGGGGGGAAACACCATATATTTT.